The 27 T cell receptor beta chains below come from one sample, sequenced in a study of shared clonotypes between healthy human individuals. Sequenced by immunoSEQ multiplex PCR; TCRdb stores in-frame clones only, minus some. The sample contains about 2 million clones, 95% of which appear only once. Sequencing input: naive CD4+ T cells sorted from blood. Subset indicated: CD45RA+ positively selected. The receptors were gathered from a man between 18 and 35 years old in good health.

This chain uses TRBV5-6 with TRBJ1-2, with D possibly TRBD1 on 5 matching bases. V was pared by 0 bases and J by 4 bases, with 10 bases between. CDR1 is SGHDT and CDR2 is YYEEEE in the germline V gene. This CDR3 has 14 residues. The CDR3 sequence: CASSLGGDRYGYTF. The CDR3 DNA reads TGTGCCAGCAGCTTGGGAGGGGACCGCTATGGCTACACCTTC.

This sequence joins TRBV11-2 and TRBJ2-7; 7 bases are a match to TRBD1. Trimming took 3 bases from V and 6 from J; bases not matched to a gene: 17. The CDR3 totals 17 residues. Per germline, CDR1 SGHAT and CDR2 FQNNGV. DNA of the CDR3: TGTGCCAGCAGCTTCGCCGCAACGGGACAGATTTACAGCGAGCAGTACTTC. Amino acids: CASSFAATGQIYSEQYF.

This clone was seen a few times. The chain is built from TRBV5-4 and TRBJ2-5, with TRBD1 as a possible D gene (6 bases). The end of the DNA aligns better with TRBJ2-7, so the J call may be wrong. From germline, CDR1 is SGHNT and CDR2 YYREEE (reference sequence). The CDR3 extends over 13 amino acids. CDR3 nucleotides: TGTGCCACCTCGACAGGTGGGGACTACGAGCAGTACTTC. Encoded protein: CATSTGGDYEQYF.

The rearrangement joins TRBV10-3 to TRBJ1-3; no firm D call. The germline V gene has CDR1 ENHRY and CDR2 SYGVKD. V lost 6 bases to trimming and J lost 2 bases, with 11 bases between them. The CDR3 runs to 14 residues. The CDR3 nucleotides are TGTGCCATCAGCGGAGACGGTGCTGGAAACACCATATATTTT. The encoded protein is CAISGDGAGNTIYF.

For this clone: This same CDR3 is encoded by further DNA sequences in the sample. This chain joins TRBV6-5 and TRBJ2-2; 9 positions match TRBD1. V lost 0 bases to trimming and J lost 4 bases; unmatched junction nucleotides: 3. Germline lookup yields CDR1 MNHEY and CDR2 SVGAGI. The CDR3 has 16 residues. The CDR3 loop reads CASSYSGQGGTGELFF. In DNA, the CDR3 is TGTGCCAGCAGTTACTCGGGACAGGGAGGCACCGGGGAGCTGTTTTTT.

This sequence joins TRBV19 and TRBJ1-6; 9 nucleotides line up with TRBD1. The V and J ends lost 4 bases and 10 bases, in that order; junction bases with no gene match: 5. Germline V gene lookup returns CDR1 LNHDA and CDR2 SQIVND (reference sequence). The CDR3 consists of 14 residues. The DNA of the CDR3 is TGTGCCAGTAGTACCCGGGACAGGGCCTCACCCCTCCACTTT. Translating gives CASSTRDRASPLHF.

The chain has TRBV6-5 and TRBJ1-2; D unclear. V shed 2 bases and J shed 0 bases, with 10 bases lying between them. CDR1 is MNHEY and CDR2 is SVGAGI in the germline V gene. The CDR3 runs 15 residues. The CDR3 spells CASSYGALSNYGYTF. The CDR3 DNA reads TGTGCCAGCAGTTACGGAGCCCTATCTAACTATGGCTACACCTTC.

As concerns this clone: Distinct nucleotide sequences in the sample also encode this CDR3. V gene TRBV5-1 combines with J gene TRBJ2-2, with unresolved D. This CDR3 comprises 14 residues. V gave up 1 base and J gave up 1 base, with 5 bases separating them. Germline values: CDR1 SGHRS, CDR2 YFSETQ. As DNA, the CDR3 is TGCGCCAGCAGCTTGCGGCAGAACACCGGGGAGCTGTTTTTT. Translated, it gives CASSLRQNTGELFF. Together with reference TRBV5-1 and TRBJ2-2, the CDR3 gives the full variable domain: KAGVTQTPRYLIKTRGQQVTLSCSPISGHRSVSWYQQTPGQGLQFLFEYFSETQRNKGNFPGRFSGRQFSNSRSEMNVSTLELGDSALYLCASSLRQNTGELFFGEGSRLTVL.

The CDR3 loop is CAISPPNTGELFF. DNA for the CDR3: TGTGCCATCAGTCCCCCAAACACCGGGGAGCTGTTTTTT. The chain employs TRBV10-3 and TRBJ2-2; no clear D. Trimming stripped 5 bases from V and 2 bases from J, with 6 bases between. This CDR3 is 13 amino acids long. The germline V gene encodes CDR1 ENHRY and CDR2 SYGVKD.

The CDR3 loop reads CASSTGVEQYF. CDR3 coding DNA: TGTGCCAGCAGCACAGGGGTCGAGCAGTACTTC. The rearrangement uses TRBV7-2 and TRBJ2-7, with TRBD1 identical over 7 bases. CDR3 length: 11 amino acids. J gave up 6 bases and V 5 bases, and 1 base lay outside the gene matches. Germline V gene lookup returns CDR1 SGHTA and CDR2 FQGNSA.

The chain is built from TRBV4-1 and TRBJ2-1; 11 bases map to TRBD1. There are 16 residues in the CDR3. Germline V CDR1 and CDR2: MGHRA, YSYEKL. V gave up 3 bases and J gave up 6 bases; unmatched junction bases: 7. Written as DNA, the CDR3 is TGCGCCAGCAGCCACCGGGGACAGGGGGATGGCAATGAGCAGTTCTTC. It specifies CASSHRGQGDGNEQFF.

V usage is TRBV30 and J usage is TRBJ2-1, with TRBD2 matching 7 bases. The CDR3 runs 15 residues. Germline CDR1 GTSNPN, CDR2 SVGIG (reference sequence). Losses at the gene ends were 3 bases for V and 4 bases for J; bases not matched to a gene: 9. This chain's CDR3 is CAWRGRSGDYNEQFF. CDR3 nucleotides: TGTGCCTGGAGGGGACGGAGCGGGGATTACAATGAGCAGTTCTTC.

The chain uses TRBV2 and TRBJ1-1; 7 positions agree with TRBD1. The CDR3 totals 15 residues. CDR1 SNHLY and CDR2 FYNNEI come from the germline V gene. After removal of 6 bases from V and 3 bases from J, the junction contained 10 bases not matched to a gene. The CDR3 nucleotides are TGTGCCAGCAGGGGACAGCAAAGCGCTTACACTGAAGCTTTCTTT. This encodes CASRGQQSAYTEAFF.

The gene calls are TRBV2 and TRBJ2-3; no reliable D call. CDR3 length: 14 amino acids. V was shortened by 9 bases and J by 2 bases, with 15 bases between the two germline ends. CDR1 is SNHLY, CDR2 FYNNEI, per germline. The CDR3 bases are TGTGCCAGTCAAAACGGACCTCCCACAGATACGCAGTATTTT. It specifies CASQNGPPTDTQYF.

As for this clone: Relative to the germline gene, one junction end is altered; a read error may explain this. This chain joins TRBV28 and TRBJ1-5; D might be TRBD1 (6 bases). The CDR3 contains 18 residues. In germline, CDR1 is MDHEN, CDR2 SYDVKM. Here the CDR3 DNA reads TGTGCCAGCAATTTAGGTTTGTGGCAGGGGCCACGAAATCAGCCCCAGCATTTT. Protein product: CASNLGLWQGPRNQPQHF.

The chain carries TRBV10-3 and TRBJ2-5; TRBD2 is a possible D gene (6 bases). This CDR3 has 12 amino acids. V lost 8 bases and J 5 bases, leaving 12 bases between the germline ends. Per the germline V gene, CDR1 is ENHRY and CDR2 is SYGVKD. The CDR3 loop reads CAIARGGETQYF. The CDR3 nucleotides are TGTGCCATCGCGAGAGGAGGGGAGACCCAGTACTTC.

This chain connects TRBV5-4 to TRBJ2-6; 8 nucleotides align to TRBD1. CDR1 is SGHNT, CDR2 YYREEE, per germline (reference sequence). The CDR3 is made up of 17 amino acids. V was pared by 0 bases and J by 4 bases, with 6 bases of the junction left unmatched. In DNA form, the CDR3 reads TGTGCCAGCAGCTTGGCGGGACAGGCCGGGGGGGCCAACGTCCTGACTTTC. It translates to CASSLAGQAGGANVLTF.

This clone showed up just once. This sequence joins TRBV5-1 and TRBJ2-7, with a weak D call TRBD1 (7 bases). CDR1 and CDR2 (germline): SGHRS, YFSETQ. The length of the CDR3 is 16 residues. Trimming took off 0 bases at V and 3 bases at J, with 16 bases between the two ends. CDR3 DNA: TGCGCCAGCAGCTTGGGCGGGACAGCATTAGTCTACGAGCAGTACTTC. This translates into CASSLGGTALVYEQYF.

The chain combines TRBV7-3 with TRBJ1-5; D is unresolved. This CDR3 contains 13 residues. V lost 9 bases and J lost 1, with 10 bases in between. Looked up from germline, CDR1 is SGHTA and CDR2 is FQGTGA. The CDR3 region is CARGSVSNQPQHF. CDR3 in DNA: TGTGCCAGGGGCTCCGTCAGCAATCAGCCCCAGCATTTT.

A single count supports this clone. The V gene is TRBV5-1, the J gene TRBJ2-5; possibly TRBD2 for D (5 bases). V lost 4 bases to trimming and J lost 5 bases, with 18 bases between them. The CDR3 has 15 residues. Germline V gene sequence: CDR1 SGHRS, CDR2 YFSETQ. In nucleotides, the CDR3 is TGCGCCAGCAGCGACCGGACTGGCCCTGAGGAGACCCAGTACTTC. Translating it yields CASSDRTGPEETQYF.

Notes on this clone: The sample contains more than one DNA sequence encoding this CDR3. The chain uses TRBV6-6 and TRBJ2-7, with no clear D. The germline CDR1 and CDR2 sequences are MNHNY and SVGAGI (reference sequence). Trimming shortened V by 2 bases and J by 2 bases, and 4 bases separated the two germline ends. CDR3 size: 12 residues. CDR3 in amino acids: CASSYPTYEQYF. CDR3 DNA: TGTGCCAGCAGTTACCCAACCTACGAGCAGTACTTC.

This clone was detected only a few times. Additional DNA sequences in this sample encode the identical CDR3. Here the CDR3 reads CASSQGGWGSNQPQHF. CDR3 nucleotides: TGCGCCAGCAGCCAGGGGGGATGGGGTAGCAATCAGCCCCAGCATTTT. The chain has TRBV4-1 and TRBJ1-5, with TRBD1 as a possible D gene (5 bases). V dropped 3 bases and J dropped 0 bases, with 12 bases sitting between them. This CDR3 contains 16 residues. Germline V gene sequence: CDR1 MGHRA, CDR2 YSYEKL.

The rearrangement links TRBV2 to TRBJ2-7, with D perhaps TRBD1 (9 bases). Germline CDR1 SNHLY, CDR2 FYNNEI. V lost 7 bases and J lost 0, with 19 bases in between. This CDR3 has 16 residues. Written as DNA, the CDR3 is TGTGCCAGCAATGGACAGGGGAGCGGGAGCTCCTACGAGCAGTACTTC. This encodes CASNGQGSGSSYEQYF.

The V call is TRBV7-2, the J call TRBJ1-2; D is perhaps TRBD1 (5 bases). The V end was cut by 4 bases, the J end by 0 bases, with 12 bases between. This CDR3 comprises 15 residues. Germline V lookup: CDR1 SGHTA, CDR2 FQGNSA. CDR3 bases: TGTGCCAGCAGCTGGGGCCCCGGAGCTAACTATGGCTACACCTTC. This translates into CASSWGPGANYGYTF.

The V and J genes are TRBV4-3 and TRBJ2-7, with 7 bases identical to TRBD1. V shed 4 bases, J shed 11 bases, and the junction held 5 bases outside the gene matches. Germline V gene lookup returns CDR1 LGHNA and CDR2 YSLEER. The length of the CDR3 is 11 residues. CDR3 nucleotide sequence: TGCGCCAGCAGCCCATACGGACAGGAGTACTTC. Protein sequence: CASSPYGQEYF.

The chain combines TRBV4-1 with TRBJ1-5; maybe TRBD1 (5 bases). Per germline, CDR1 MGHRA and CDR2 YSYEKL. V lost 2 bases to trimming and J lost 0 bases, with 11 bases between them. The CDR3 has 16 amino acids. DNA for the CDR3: TGCGCCAGCAGCCAATCCTGGGGGGATAGCAATCAGCCCCAGCATTTT. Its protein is CASSQSWGDSNQPQHF.

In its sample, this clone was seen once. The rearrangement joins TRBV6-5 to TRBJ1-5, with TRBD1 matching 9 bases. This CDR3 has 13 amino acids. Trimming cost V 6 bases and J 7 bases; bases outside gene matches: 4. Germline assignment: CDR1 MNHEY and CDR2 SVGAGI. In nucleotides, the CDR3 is TGTGCCAGCAGCTCGGACAGGGGACAGCCCCAGCATTTT. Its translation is CASSSDRGQPQHF.